This T cell receptor (beta chain) emerged from a study of blood T cell repertoires in COVID-19. Study overall: Whether acute or convalescent, the COVID-19 samples came from the United States, Italy and Spain. T cells, B-cell-depleted T cells, or PBMCs supplied cDNA or gDNA.

Per the original data handling: Cell counts per sample came from amplifying reference gene primers. Clones were sequenced by immunoSEQ multiplex PCR, and TCRdb holds only the in-frame ones, with some missing. The DNA was the basis for D and trimming; V, J and clone size are from that table. The repertoire consists of more than 150,000 clones, with about 86% occurring once and the leading ten covering roughly 8.6%. The germline V gene has CDR1 MDHEN and CDR2 SYDVKM. The CDR3 runs 14 residues. V was cut by 3 bases and J by 9 bases, with 15 bases left in between. The genes are TRBV28 and TRBJ1-5; D not certain. This receptor was identified in a man aged 55 to 70 with acute or convalescent COVID-19. The sample was peripheral blood. This CDR3 is CASSLRVPLTPQHF. The CDR3 DNA follows: TGTGCCAGCAGTTTGCGTGTACCCCTCACGCCCCAGCATTTT.